The present entry profiles one T cell receptor (beta chain) with its context. Its antigen is undetermined. Vbeta (60) and Jbeta (13) primers were used in the PCR. Generated by immunoSEQ multiplex PCR, the TCRdb table keeps only in-frame clones and is missing some. The profile shows over 200,000 clones, about 83% of them singletons. This CDR3 is built from 13 residues. Germline V gene data show CDR1 as SGHTA and CDR2 as FQGTGA. Trimming left V 2 bases short and J 8 bases short, with 10 bases between. The sample originates from a study of cytomegalovirus exposure and HLA in healthy donors. Whole-study results and caveats: Later analysis showed TCR association rates varying by HLA locus, highest for DRB1 and lowest for HLA-C. An ancestry cluster, one associated with Asian ancestry, reportedly showed fewer N-insertions than the approximately 660-donor mean in a later analysis.

This clonotype originated in a human donor in good health. The chain has TRBV7-3 and TRBJ2-1; perhaps TRBD2 as D (6 bases). Source material: PBMCs. The chain's CDR3 is CASSLGRDDEQFF. The CDR3 coding sequence is TGTGCCAGCAGCTTAGGGCGGGACGATGAGCAGTTCTTC. Full variable domain (remainder filled in from reference TRBV7-3 and TRBJ2-1): GAGVSQTPSNKVTEKGKYVELRCDPISGHTALYWYRQSLGQGPEFLIYFQGTGAADDSGLPNDRFFAVRPEGSVSTLKIQRTERGDSAVYLCASSLGRDDEQFFGPGTRLTVL.